What follows is one TCR beta chain and its context. This specimen comes from a study of blood T cell repertoires in COVID-19. Per germline, CDR1 SGHAT and CDR2 FQNNGV. This CDR3 is built from 16 residues. V trimming: 5 bases; J trimming: 6 bases; junction bases outside the gene matches: 9. Sequencing was performed with immunoSEQ multiplex PCR; in TCRdb, only in-frame clones are kept and a portion is missing. The sample carries 250,000 to 300,000 clones, roughly nine tenths recorded once. The chain uses TRBV11-2 and TRBJ1-5; 11 nucleotides agree with TRBD1. Sequenced material: PBMCs or T cells enriched from blood (not recorded which). The TCR comes from a woman aged 40 to 50 who had recovered from COVID-19. The CDR3 nucleotides are TGTGCCAGCAGCCCTAGGACAGGGGGCGCAGGTCAGCCCCAGCATTTT. Protein: CASSPRTGGAGQPQHF.